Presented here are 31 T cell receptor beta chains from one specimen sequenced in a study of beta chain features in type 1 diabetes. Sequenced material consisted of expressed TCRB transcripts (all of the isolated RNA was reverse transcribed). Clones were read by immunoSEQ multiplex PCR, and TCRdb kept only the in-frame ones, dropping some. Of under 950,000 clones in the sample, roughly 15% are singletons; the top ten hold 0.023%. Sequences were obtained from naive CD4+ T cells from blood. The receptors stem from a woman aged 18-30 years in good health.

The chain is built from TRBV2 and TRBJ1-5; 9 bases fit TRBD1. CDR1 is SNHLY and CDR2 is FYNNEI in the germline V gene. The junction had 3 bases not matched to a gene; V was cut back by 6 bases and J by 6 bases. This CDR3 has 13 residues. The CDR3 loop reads CASRGTGSQPQHF. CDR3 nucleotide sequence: TGTGCCAGCAGGGGGACAGGGAGTCAGCCCCAGCATTTT.

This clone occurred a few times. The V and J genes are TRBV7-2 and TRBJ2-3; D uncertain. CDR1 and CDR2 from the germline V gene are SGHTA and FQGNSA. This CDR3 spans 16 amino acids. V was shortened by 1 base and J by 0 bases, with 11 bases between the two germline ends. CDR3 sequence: CASSLVGYTSTDTQYF. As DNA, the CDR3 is TGTGCCAGCAGCTTAGTTGGCTACACTAGCACAGATACGCAGTATTTT.

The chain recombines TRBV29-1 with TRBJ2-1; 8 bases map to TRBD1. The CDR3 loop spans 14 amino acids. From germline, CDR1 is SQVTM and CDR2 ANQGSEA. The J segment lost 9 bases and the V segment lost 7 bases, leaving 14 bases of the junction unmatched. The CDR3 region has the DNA TGCAGCGCGGGACCGGGACAGGCCGGGAGTGAGCAGTTCTTC. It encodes CSAGPGQAGSEQFF.

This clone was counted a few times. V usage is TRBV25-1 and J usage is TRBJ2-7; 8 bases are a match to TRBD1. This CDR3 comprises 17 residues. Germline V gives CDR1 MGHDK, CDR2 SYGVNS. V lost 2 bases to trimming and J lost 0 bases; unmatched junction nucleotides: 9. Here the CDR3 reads CASSEAQGALSSYEQYF. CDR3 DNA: TGTGCCAGCAGTGAAGCCCAGGGGGCCCTCAGCTCCTACGAGCAGTACTTC.

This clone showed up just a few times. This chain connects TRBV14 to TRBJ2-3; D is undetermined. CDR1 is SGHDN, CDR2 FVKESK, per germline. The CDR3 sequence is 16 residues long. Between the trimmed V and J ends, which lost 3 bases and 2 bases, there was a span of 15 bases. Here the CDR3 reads CASSHRSWRSTDTQYF. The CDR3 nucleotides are TGTGCCAGCAGCCATCGTAGTTGGCGGTCCACAGATACGCAGTATTTT.

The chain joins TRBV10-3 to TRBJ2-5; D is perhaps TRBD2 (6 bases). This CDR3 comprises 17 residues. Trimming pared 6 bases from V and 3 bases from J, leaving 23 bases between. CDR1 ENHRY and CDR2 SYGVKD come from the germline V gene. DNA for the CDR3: TGTGCCATCAGCGGGGGTGGAAGGGAAGGGTTGGAAGAGACCCAGTACTTC. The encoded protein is CAISGGGREGLEETQYF.

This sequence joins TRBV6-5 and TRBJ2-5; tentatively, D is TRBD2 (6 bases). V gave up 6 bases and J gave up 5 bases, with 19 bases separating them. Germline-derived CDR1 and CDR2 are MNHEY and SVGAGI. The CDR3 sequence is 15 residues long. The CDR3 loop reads CASRLRTARGETQYF. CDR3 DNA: TGTGCCAGCAGGCTAAGGACCGCGCGGGGCGAGACCCAGTACTTC.

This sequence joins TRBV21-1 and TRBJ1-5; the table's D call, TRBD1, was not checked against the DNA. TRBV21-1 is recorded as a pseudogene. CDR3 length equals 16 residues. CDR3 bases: TGTGCCAGCAGCACGGACGGAGGACAGGGGTTTCAGCCCCAGCATTTT. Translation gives CASSTDGGQGFQPQHF.

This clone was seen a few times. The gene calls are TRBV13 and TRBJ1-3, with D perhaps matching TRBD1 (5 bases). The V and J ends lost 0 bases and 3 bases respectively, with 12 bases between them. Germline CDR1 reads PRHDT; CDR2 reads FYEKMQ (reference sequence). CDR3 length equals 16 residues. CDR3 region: CASSLGKPGYGNTIYF. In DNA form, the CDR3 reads TGTGCCAGCAGCTTAGGCAAGCCAGGGTATGGAAACACCATATATTTT.

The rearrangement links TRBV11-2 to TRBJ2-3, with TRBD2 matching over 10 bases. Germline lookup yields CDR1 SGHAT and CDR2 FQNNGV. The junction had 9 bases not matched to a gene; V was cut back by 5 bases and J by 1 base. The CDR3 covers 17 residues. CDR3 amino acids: CASSQPPGTSGTDTQYF. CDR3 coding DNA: TGTGCCAGCAGCCAACCCCCCGGGACTAGCGGCACAGATACGCAGTATTTT.

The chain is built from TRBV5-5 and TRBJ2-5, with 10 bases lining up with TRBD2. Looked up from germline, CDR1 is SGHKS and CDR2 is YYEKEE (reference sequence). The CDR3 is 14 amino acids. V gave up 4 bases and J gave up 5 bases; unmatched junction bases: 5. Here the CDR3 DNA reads TGTGCCAGCAGCAGCGGGAGGGCGCGGGAGACCCAGTACTTC. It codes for CASSSGRARETQYF. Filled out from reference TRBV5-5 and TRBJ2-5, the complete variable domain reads DAGVTQSPTHLIKTRGQQVTLRCSPISGHKSVSWYQQVLGQGPQFIFQYYEKEERGRGNFPDRFSARQFPNYSSELNVNALLLGDSALYLCASSSGRARETQYFGPGTRLLVL.

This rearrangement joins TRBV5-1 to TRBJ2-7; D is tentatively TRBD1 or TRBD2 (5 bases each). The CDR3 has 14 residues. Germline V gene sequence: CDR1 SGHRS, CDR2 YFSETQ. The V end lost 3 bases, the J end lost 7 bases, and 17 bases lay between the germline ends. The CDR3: CASSSGTLLSEQYF. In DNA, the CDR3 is TGCGCCAGCAGCTCCGGGACGCTTTTGTCTGAGCAGTACTTC.

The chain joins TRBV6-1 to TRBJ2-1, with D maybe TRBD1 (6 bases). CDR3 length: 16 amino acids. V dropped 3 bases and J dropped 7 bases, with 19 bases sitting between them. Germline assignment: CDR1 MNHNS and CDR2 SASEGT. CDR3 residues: CASSDGLSRGLNEQFF. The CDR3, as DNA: TGTGCCAGCAGTGACGGGCTTAGCAGGGGTTTGAATGAGCAGTTCTTC.

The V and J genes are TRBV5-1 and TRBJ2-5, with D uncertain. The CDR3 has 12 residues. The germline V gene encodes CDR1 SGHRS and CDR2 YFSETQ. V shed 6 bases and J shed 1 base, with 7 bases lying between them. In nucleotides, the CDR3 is TGCGCCAGCACTGATCTCCAAGAGACCCAGTACTTC. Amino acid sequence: CASTDLQETQYF.

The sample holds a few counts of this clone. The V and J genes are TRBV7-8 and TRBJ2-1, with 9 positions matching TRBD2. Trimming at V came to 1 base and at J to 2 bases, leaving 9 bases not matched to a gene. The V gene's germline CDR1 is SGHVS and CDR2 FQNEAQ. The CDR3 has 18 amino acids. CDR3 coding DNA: TGTGCCAGCAGCTTAGTGGCTAGCGGGAAAGGGGCCTACAATGAGCAGTTCTTC. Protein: CASSLVASGKGAYNEQFF.

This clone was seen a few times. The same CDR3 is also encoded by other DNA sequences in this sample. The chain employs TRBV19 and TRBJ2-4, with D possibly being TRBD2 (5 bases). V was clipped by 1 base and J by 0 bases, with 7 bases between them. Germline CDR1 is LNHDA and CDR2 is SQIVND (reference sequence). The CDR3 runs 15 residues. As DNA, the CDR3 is TGTGCCAGTAGTATAGGAGGGTTAGCCAAAAACATTCAGTACTTC. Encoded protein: CASSIGGLAKNIQYF.

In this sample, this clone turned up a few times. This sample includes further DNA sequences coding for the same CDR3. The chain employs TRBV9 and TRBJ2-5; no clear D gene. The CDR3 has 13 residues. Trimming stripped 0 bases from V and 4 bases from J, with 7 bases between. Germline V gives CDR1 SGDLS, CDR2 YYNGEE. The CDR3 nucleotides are TGTGCCAGCAGCGTAGGGTGGGGAGAGACCCAGTACTTC. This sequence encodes CASSVGWGETQYF.

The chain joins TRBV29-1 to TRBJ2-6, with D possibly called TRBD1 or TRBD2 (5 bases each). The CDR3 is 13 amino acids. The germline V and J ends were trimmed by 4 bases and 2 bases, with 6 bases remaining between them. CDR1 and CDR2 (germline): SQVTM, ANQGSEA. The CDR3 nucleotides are TGCAGCGTTGTGGGGGCTGGGGCCAACGTCCTGACTTTC. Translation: CSVVGAGANVLTF.

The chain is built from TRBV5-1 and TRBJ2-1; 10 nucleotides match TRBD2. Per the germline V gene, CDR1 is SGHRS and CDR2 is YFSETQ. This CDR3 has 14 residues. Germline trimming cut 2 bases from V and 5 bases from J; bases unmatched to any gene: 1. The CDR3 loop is CASSFTSGNNEQFF. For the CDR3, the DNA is TGCGCCAGCAGCTTCACTAGCGGGAACAATGAGCAGTTCTTC.

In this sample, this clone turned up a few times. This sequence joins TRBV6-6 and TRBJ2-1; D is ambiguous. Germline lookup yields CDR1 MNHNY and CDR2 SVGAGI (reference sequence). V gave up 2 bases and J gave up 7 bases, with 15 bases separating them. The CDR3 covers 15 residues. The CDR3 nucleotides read TGTGCCAGCAGTTACGAGTCCCCCGCACGGAATGAGCAGTTCTTC. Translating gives CASSYESPARNEQFF.

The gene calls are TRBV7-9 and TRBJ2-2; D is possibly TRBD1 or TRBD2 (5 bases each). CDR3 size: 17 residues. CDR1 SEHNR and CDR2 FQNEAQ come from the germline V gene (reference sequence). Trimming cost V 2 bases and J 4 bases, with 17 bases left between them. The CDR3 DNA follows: TGTGCCAGCAGCTTAAGGCCTGGAGCAGGGAGCACCGGGGAGCTGTTTTTT. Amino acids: CASSLRPGAGSTGELFF.

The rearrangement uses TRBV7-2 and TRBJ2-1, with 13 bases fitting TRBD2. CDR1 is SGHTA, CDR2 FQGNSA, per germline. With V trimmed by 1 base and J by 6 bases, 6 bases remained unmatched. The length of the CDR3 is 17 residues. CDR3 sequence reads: CASSLDRGLAGANEQFF. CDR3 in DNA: TGTGCCAGCAGCTTAGACCGAGGACTAGCGGGAGCCAATGAGCAGTTCTTC.

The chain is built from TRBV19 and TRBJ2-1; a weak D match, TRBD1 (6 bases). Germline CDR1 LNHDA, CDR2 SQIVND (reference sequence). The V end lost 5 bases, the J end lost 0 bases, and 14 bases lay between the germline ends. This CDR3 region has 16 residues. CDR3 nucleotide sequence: TGTGCCAGTAGTCCCACAGGGTCAAGCTCCTACAATGAGCAGTTCTTC. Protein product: CASSPTGSSSYNEQFF.

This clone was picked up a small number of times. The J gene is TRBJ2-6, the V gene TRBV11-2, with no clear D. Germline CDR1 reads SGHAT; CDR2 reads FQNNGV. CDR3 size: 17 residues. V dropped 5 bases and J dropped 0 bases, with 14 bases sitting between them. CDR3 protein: CASSRREGPSGANVLTF. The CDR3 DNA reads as TGTGCCAGCAGCCGGCGAGAAGGTCCCTCTGGGGCCAACGTCCTGACTTTC.

The CDR3 coding sequence is TGTGCCAGCAGTTTATCTTCCAGCGGGAATTACATTCAGTACTTC. Translated, it gives CASSLSSSGNYIQYF. V usage is TRBV28 and J usage is TRBJ2-4, with 7 positions matching TRBD2. Per germline, CDR1 MDHEN and CDR2 SYDVKM. This CDR3 spans 15 amino acids. V shed 1 base and J 8 bases; nucleotides not matched to a gene: 8.

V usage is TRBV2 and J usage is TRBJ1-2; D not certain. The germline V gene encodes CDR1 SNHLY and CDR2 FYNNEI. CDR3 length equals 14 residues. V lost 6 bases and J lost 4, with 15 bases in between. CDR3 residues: CASSGAVGGYGYTF. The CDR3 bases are TGTGCCAGCAGCGGCGCGGTCGGTGGCTATGGCTACACCTTC.

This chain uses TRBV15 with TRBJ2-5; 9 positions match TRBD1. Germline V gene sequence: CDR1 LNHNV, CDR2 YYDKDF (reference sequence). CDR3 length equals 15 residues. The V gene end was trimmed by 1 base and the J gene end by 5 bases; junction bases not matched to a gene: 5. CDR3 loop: CATSRVRDREETQYF. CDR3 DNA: TGTGCCACCAGCAGAGTCCGGGACAGGGAGGAGACCCAGTACTTC.

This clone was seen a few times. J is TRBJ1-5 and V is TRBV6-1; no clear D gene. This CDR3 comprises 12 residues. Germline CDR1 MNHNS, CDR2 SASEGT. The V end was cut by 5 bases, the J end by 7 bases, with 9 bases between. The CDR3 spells CASSPHWQPQHF. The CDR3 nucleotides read TGTGCCAGCAGTCCACATTGGCAGCCCCAGCATTTT.

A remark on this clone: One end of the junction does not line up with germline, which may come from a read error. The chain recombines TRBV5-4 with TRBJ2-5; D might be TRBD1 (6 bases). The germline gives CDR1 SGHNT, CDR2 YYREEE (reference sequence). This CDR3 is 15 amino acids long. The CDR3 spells CASSLPGTRVESQYF. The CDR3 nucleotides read TGTGCCAGCAGCTTACCCGGGACAAGGGTAGAGAGCCAGTACTTC. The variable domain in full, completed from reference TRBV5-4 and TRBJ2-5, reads ETGVTQSPTHLIKTRGQQVTLRCSSQSGHNTVSWYQQALGQGPQFIFQYYREEENGRGNFPPRFSGLQFPNYSSELNVNALELDDSALYLCASSLPGTRVESQYFGPGTRLLVL.

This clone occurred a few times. This CDR3 reads CASSVQSDTQYF. CDR3 sequence (DNA): TGTGCCAGCAGTGTTCAATCAGATACGCAGTATTTT. The chain couples TRBV25-1 to TRBJ2-3; no clear D. Germline V gene data show CDR1 as MGHDK and CDR2 as SYGVNS. The CDR3 has 12 residues. The V end was cut by 4 bases, the J end by 4 bases, with 6 bases between. Using reference TRBV25-1 and TRBJ2-3 for the parts outside the CDR3, the full variable domain is EADIYQTPRYLVIGTGKKITLECSQTMGHDKMYWYQQDPGMELHLIHYSYGVNSTEKGDLSSESTVSRIRTEHFPLTLESARPSHTSQYLCASSVQSDTQYFGPGTRLTVL.

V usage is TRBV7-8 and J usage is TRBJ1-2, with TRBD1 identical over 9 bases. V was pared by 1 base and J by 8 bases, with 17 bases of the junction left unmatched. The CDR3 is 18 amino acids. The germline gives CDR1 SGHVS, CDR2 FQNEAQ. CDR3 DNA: TGTGCCAGCAGCTTAGACAGACTTGGACAGGGGATGCTCATGGGCTACACCTTC. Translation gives CASSLDRLGQGMLMGYTF.